This TCR beta chain was identified during a study of blood T cells in healthy people across ages. The J segment lost 4 bases and the V segment lost 4 bases, leaving 6 bases of the junction unmatched. CDR1 and CDR2 (germline): ENHRY, SYGVKD. The CDR3 consists of 14 residues. A second PCR of roughly 7 to 11 cycles used a sample-barcoded 5' primer and a J-beta primer mix. Each sample provided no less than 2.5 million CDR3-containing paired-end reads. TCRdb recomputed calls from the 5' RACE reads with MiXCR, one row per CDR3 protein. The repertoire holds around 1,500,000 distinct CDR3 sequences, with 28% as singletons. Every donor contributed roughly 10 milliliters of peripheral blood by blood draw. Each sample yielded at least 7 million isolated PBMCs.

The rearrangement links TRBV10-3 to TRBJ2-7, with TRBD1 matching over 8 bases. This clonotype originated in a woman in her twenties or thirties in good health. The sample comprised blood. The CDR3 sequence is CAISAGQGGYEQYF. For the CDR3, the DNA is TGTGCCATCAGTGCCGGACAGGGTGGGTACGAGCAGTACTTC.